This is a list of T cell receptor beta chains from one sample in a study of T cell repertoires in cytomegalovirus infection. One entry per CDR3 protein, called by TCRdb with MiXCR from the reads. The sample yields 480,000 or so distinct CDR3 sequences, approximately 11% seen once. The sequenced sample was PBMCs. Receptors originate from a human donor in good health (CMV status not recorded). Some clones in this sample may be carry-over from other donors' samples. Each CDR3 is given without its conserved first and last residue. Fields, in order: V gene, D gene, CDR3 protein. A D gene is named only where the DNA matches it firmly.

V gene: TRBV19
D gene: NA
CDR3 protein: ASSTLDGNSNQPQH

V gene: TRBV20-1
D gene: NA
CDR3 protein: SARQNSNIQY

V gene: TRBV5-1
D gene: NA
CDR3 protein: ASSFGTGNEKLF

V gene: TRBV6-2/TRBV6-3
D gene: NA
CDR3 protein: ASSYSSRGGGSTEAF

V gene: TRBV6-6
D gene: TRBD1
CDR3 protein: ASSPRTGLGNEQF

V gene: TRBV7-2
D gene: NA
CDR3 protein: ASSQPNTQY

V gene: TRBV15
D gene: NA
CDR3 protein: ATSRGPGSTYEQY

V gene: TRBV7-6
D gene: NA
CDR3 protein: ASSLGWDTEAF

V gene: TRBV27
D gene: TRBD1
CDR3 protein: ASTFYDRVGEKLF

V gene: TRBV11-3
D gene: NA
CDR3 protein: ASSLKSASNTGELF

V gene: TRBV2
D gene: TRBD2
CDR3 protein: ASSLGLAGVVKDTQY

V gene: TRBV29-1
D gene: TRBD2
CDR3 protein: SVDRTGGPLDEQF

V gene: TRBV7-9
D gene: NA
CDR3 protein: ASSLDGAQGRPQH

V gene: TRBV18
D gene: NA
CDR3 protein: ASSPPGGPDTQY

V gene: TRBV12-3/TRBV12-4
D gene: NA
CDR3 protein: ASRVQGLEKLF

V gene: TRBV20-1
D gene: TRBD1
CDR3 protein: SAEGTGNEKLF

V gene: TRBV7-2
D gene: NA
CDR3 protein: ASSLAQGTSAYEQY

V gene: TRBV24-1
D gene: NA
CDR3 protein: ATSDPLRPGELF

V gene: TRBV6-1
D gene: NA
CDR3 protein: ASSTPSSGIQY

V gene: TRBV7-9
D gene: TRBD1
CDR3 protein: ASSRTGPYEQY

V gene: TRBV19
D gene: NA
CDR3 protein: ASTPGRRPGGTIY

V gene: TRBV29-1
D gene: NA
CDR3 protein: SVEKGDWYTDTQY

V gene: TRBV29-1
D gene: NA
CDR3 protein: SAEKGAYEQY

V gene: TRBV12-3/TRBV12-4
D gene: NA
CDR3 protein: ASSRKGLWDHSPLH

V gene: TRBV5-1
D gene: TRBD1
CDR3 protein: ASDPGQGPDTQY

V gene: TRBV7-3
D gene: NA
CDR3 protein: ASSLKGPLDTQY

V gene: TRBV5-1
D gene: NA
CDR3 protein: ASSSHNEQF

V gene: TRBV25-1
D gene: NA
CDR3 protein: ASSAMGGLRNSPLH

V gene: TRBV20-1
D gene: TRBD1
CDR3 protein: RAGGGYGYT

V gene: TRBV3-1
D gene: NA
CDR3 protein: ASSQDMARLSTGELF

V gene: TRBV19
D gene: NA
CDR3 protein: ASTWGRDYEQY

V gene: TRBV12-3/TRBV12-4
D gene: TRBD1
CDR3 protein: ASSFTGGGNQPQH

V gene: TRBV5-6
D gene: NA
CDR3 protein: ASSFLSRST

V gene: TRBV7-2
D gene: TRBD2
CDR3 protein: ASSKDAAGGSSYNEQF

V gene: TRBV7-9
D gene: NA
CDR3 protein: ASSFSDTQY

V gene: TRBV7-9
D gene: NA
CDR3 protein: ASSLMENTEAF

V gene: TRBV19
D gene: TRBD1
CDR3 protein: ASSSRSGTGSHTEQF

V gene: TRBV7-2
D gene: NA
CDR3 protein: ASSRGTMNTEAF

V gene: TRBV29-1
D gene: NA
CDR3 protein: SVEDTGRSSYEQY

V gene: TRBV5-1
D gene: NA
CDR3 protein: ASSSGTVSNTGELF

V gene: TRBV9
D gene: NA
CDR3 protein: ASSAATGELF

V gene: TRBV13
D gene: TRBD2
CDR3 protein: ASSQTSGGSTDTQY

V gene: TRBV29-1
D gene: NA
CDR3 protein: SARNFNTEAF

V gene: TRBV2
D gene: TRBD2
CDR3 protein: ASRGTSGSSYEQY

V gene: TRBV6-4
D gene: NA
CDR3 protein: ASSDGGFIPGNTIY

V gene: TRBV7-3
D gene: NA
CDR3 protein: ASSLSGSLPYNEQF

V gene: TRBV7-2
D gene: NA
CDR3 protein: ASSAAPNQPQH

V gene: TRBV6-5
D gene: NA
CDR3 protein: ASSYGRGMETQY

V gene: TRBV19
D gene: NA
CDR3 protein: ASSDSGSYNEQF

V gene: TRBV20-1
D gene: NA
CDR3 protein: SAPGPGFFVAKNIQY

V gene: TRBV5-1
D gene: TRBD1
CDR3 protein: ASSFGTGETYNEQF

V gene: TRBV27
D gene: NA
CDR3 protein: ASSFSPRLLAKNIQY

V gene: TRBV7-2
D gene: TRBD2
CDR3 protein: ASSLSGGDYNEQF

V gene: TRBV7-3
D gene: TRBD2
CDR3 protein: ASSLQLAGGDNEQF

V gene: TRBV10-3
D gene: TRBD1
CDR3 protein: AISEVDRGQSYNYGYT